Shown below are 22 T cell receptor beta chains from a single sample sequenced in a study of control samples from healthy donors and cancer patients. Method: immunoSEQ multiplex PCR; TCRdb's copy keeps in-frame clones and lacks some. The data hold around 200,000 clones, with just under 95% observed a single time. The specimen was blood. The receptor set was obtained from a man aged 45 to 65 in good health.

The chain has TRBV19 and TRBJ1-2, with D hard to call. CDR3 length: 14 residues. The germline V gene has CDR1 LNHDA and CDR2 SQIVND (reference sequence). Trimming removed 4 bases from V and 8 bases from J, with 17 bases in between. The CDR3 spells CASSSPKEGKGYTF. In nucleotides, the CDR3 is TGTGCCAGTAGTAGCCCTAAGGAGGGTAAGGGCTACACCTTC.

V usage is TRBV28 and J usage is TRBJ1-6; D is perhaps TRBD1 (6 bases). Germline CDR1 MDHEN, CDR2 SYDVKM. This CDR3 is 18 amino acids long. V lost 4 bases to trimming and J lost 9 bases, with 25 bases between them. The CDR3 DNA is TGTGCCAGCAGTTCCCCCCAAGGAGGGCTCGAAGGGGGTTCACCCCTCCACTTT. Amino acid sequence: CASSSPQGGLEGGSPLHF.

The gene calls are TRBV27 and TRBJ2-2; TRBD1 aligns across 7 bases. CDR1 is MNHEY, CDR2 SMNVEV, per germline (reference sequence). The CDR3 is 17 residues long. The V gene end was trimmed by 4 bases and the J gene end by 0 bases; junction bases not matched to a gene: 8. The CDR3 region is CASSSSPTGSNTGELFF. CDR3 DNA: TGTGCCAGCAGTTCCAGCCCGACAGGGTCGAACACCGGGGAGCTGTTTTTT.

The V gene is TRBV15, the J gene TRBJ2-3, with a tentative D call TRBD2 (6 bases). CDR3 length: 15 amino acids. V was clipped by 0 bases and J by 6 bases, with 13 bases between them. Germline CDR1 is LNHNV and CDR2 is YYDKDF (reference sequence). The CDR3 sequence: CATSREGRGTDTQYF. In nucleotides, the CDR3 is TGTGCCACCAGCAGAGAGGGACGCGGGACTGATACGCAGTATTTT.

The chain combines TRBV5-1 with TRBJ1-6; D may be TRBD1 (5 bases). CDR1 and CDR2 (germline): SGHRS, YFSETQ. V was shortened by 4 bases and J by 6 bases, with 14 bases between the two germline ends. The CDR3 has 15 residues. This chain's CDR3 is CASSPRDGANSPLHF. The CDR3 DNA follows: TGCGCCAGCAGCCCGCGGGACGGAGCTAATTCACCCCTCCACTTT.

The table lists this clone with a few counts. The V call is TRBV28, the J call TRBJ1-4; the D gene is possibly TRBD1 (6 bases). CDR1 is MDHEN and CDR2 is SYDVKM in the germline V gene. V lost 6 bases and J 8 bases, leaving 13 bases between the germline ends. The CDR3 has 13 amino acids. The CDR3 reads CASRGEGGEKLFF. CDR3 coding DNA: TGTGCCAGCAGGGGGGAGGGGGGGGAAAAACTGTTTTTT.

The chain joins TRBV6-6 to TRBJ2-5; the D gene is possibly TRBD1 (6 bases). CDR3 length equals 14 residues. Germline V gene sequence: CDR1 MNHNY, CDR2 SVGAGI (reference sequence). Trimming left V 0 bases short and J 6 bases short, with 11 bases between. The CDR3 loop reads CASSYSQGGQTQYF. CDR3 nucleotide sequence: TGTGCCAGCAGTTACTCACAGGGTGGACAGACCCAGTACTTC.

The rearrangement joins TRBV6-1 to TRBJ1-5; D is possibly TRBD1 (5 bases). This CDR3 contains 17 residues. The ends were cut back, 3 bases at V and 0 bases at J, with 15 bases in the middle. CDR1 MNHNS and CDR2 SASEGT come from the germline V gene. The CDR3 DNA follows: TGTGCCAGCAGTGACGGGACCGCAATCTATAGCAATCAGCCCCAGCATTTT. Its protein is CASSDGTAIYSNQPQHF.

CDR3 loop: CASSLAALYSPLHF. In DNA form, the CDR3 reads TGCGCCAGCAGCTTGGCGGCGTTGTATTCACCCCTCCACTTT. The chain uses TRBV5-1 and TRBJ1-6, with D hard to call. CDR1 and CDR2 (germline): SGHRS, YFSETQ. The CDR3 has 14 residues. V lost 0 bases and J 8 bases, leaving 9 bases between the germline ends.

J is TRBJ1-1 and V is TRBV6-5; TRBD1 aligns across 10 bases. In germline, CDR1 is MNHEY, CDR2 SVGAGI. V dropped 6 bases and J dropped 6; count of bases not matched to a gene: 10. The CDR3 covers 15 residues. The CDR3 here is CASRAMDRGVSEAFF. The DNA for the CDR3 is TGTGCCAGCAGGGCAATGGACAGGGGGGTCTCTGAAGCTTTCTTT.

The V and J genes are TRBV19 and TRBJ1-5; possible D gene TRBD1, 6 bases. The germline gives CDR1 LNHDA, CDR2 SQIVND (reference sequence). The V gene lost 6 bases and the J gene lost 6 bases, with 15 bases spanning the gap. This CDR3 spans 14 amino acids. For the CDR3, the DNA is TGTGCCAGTAGAGATACCAGGGGCCGTCAGCCCCAGCATTTT. It codes for CASRDTRGRQPQHF.

This chain joins TRBV5-4 and TRBJ1-5; TRBD1 matches 9 bases. Trimming cost V 5 bases and J 9 bases; bases outside gene matches: 9. This CDR3 is built from 14 residues. CDR1 is SGHNT, CDR2 YYREEE, per germline (reference sequence). The CDR3 nucleotides are TGTGCCAGCAGTTTACAGGGGGCCTATGGGCCCCAGCATTTT. Protein product: CASSLQGAYGPQHF.

The chain recombines TRBV25-1 with TRBJ1-3, with a tentative D call TRBD1 (5 bases). V dropped 5 bases and J dropped 0 bases, with 11 bases sitting between them. CDR1 is MGHDK, CDR2 SYGVNS, per germline. The CDR3 totals 15 residues. As DNA, the CDR3 is TGTGCCAGCAGTATGCCGGGACGCTCTGGAAACACCATATATTTT. This codes for CASSMPGRSGNTIYF.

The chain couples TRBV28 to TRBJ2-7; perhaps TRBD2 as D (6 bases). The CDR3 contains 14 residues. V was trimmed by 6 bases and J by 12 bases, leaving 24 bases between them. Germline values: CDR1 MDHEN, CDR2 SYDVKM. CDR3 DNA: TGTGCCAGCAGCTCCGGGAGACCCTACACCTCTCGGTACTTC. Translating gives CASSSGRPYTSRYF.

The rearrangement links TRBV6-2 or TRBV6-3 to TRBJ2-1; possibly TRBD2 for D (5 bases). Deletions cut 2 bases from V and 3 bases from J, with 8 bases between. The CDR3 runs 14 residues. Germline assignment: CDR1 MNHEY and CDR2 SVGEGT. CDR3 protein: CASSYPGNYNEQFF. DNA of the CDR3: TGTGCCAGCAGTTACCCCGGGAACTACAATGAGCAGTTCTTC.

J is TRBJ1-5 and V is TRBV5-8; 10 positions agree with TRBD1. CDR1 is SGHTS and CDR2 is YDEGEE in the germline V gene. The CDR3 contains 15 residues. The V segment lost 4 bases and the J segment 2 bases; nucleotides outside the gene matches: 3. CDR3 nucleotides: TGTGCCAGCAGCGCCGGGACAGGGGGCAATCAGCCCCAGCATTTT. This sequence encodes CASSAGTGGNQPQHF.

As concerns this clone: Other DNA variants within this sample encode the same CDR3. This chain uses TRBV12-3 or TRBV12-4 with TRBJ2-2; TRBD1 is a possible D gene (5 bases). CDR3 size: 12 residues. V was clipped by 5 bases and J by 4 bases, with 5 bases between them. Here the CDR3 DNA reads TGTGCCAGCAGTAGGGGCACCGGGGAGCTGTTTTTT. Protein product: CASSRGTGELFF.

The chain is built from TRBV3-1 (or the pseudogene TRBV3-2) and TRBJ2-1, with 7 bases fitting TRBD2. V gave up 4 bases and J gave up 10 bases; unmatched junction bases: 4. Germline loops: CDR1 LGHDT, CDR2 YNNKEL (reference sequence). CDR3 length: 12 amino acids. DNA for the CDR3: TGTGCCAGCAGCCCCGGACTAGAAGAGCAGTTCTTC. Its protein is CASSPGLEEQFF.

This chain connects TRBV28 to TRBJ2-3, with D maybe TRBD1 (5 bases). The CDR3 is made up of 12 amino acids. V was trimmed by 11 bases and J by 0 bases, leaving 9 bases between them. The germline CDR1 and CDR2 sequences are MDHEN and SYDVKM. DNA of the CDR3: TGTGCCTTTGGGGCTAGCACAGATACGCAGTATTTT. Translated, it gives CAFGASTDTQYF. The complete variable domain, with remaining parts taken from reference TRBV28 and TRBJ2-3, reads DVKVTQSSRYLVKRTGEKVFLECVQDMDHENMFWYRQDPGLGLRLIYFSYDVKMKEKGDIPEGYSVSREKKERFSLILESASTNQTSMYLCAFGASTDTQYFGPGTRLTVL.

This chain uses TRBV11-3 with TRBJ2-3; no firm D call. This CDR3 is built from 13 residues. V was clipped by 5 bases and J by 4 bases, with 10 bases between them. Germline values: CDR1 SGHNT, CDR2 YENEEA. In DNA form, the CDR3 reads TGTGCCAGCAGCCCTTCAGGAGCAGATACGCAGTATTTT. It specifies CASSPSGADTQYF.

J is TRBJ1-3 and V is TRBV5-1; 7 nucleotides agree with TRBD1. The germline CDR1 and CDR2 sequences are SGHRS and YFSETQ. The CDR3 is 16 residues long. J gave up 2 bases and V 0 bases, and 5 bases lay outside the gene matches. DNA of the CDR3: TGCGCCAGCAGCTTGGGTGAGAGGGGGCCTGGAAACACCATATATTTT. Protein: CASSLGERGPGNTIYF.

CDR3 region: CATGQGYEQYF. In DNA form, the CDR3 reads TGTGCCACCGGACAGGGATACGAGCAGTACTTC. V usage is TRBV2 and J usage is TRBJ2-7; 8 bases fit TRBD1. Germline lookup yields CDR1 SNHLY and CDR2 FYNNEI. The CDR3 has 11 amino acids. Germline trimming cut 10 bases from V and 4 bases from J; bases unmatched to any gene: 3.